Detailed here is one T cell receptor beta chain. Its antigen target is currently unknown. Nothing much larger sits one base from this clone, and base qualities are not available. Genomic DNA was extracted from sorted cells with the QIAGEN DNeasy Blood and Tissue Kit for TCRbeta CDR3 sequencing. High-throughput TCRbeta CDR3 sequencing was carried out commercially through immunoSEQ, with PCR amplification with bias correction and internal controls included. Per the authors' processing: Unique productive TCRbeta sequences were defined by CDR3 nucleotide sequence when primers matched and otherwise by CDR3 amino acid sequence together with Vbeta and Jbeta genes. To correct for sorting error, sequences found in more than one sorted population at a frequency ratio of 2:1 or less were discarded, and the remaining shared sequences were assigned to the population with the higher frequency. A sequence counted as donor-reactive if, in CFSE-low cells, the sequence had a frequency of at least 0.01% and was expanded at least 5-fold compared with unstimulated cells. Jensen-Shannon divergence calculated on the top 100 TCRbeta sequences ranked by frequency was used to measure repertoire divergence. For samples with multiple sequencing runs, sorting error was corrected in each run separately before the runs were combined. As stored in TCRdb, this immuneACCESS dataset retains in-frame rearrangements with V and J assigned. A fraction of the clones does not appear; measured against another copy, unresolved V genes explain less than half of the discrepancy, and the remainder lacks a known reason. Clone size and the V and J calls come from that table; the DNA yielded D and trimming. The sample data list some 110,000 clones, and around nine tenths of these were observed just once. Of the sample, around 0.58% is held by the ten largest clones.

The sample originates from a study of Tregs in tolerant kidney transplant recipients (dated by TCRdb to between 2019 and 2020). Looking at the study overall: The study applied TCRbeta sequencing to find donor-specific regulatory T cells before combined kidney and bone marrow transplantation and then followed those same cells after transplant. TCRbeta repertoire sequencing was used in a few healthy controls to compare several methods for expanding Tregs specific for an allogeneic donor. General study outcomes and caveats: Biological reproducibility was not directly assessed, although technical replication error appeared to be minimal. The most biologically relevant and donor-specific TCRbeta repertoire appeared to be identified by expanding Tregs with activated donor B cells. The study was limited by small patient numbers, and the findings need validation in larger populations and under other immunosuppression protocols.

Thawed PBMCs were FACS-sorted into unstimulated Tregs (CD4+CD25+CD127-), CD4+ non-Tregs (CD4+CD25-), CD4 cells and CD8 cells. Blood from healthy controls was obtained either as purchased buffy coats or from healthy volunteers. Healthy control blood was separated into PBMCs by Ficoll density gradient and cryopreserved, and patient PBMCs were collected both before and after transplant. Unmatched junction bases come to 8, with V trimmed by 4 bases and J by 4 bases. CDR3 length: 15 amino acids, cysteine to phenylalanine. Here the CDR3 DNA is all that survives: 45 bases in frame from base 1. From the germline V gene, CDR1 is SGHTA and CDR2 is FQGNSA.

Sequences were obtained from CD4+ T cells from blood. The TCR was taken from a human donor in good health. The receptor chain draws on TRBV7-2 and TRBJ2-5, and 8 junction bases match TRBD2. The CDR3 here reads CASSSERGFRETQYF. The sequenced DNA: TGTGCCAGCAGCTCCGAGCGGGGGTTTAGAGAGACCCAGTACTTC.